The rows below give T cell receptor beta chains drawn from one sample of a study of T cell clonotyping in hematopoietic cell transplantation. TCRdb keeps only in-frame clones here, not all; method: immunoSEQ multiplex PCR. This sample has approximately 42,000 clones; 95% occur once, and the top ten carry 0.95%. Sequencing was done on a sample of peripheral blood mononuclear cells. These receptors all stem from a man under 40 in good health. Some clones in this sample may be carry-over from other donors' samples. Each CDR3 is given with its conserved first and last residue. The order of the fields is D gene, clone size, V gene, J gene, CDR3 DNA, CDR3 protein. A D gene is named only where the DNA matches it firmly. Part of the rows lack a size; the others show once, few, many or a class for expanded clones.

D gene: -; clone size: -; V gene: TRBV21-1; J gene: TRBJ1-1; CDR3 DNA: TGTGCCAGCAGCAAATTTGGCGTCCAGGGGCTTAACACTGAAGCTTTCTTT; CDR3 protein: CASSKFGVQGLNTEAFF
D gene: -; clone size: -; V gene: TRBV7-8; J gene: TRBJ1-1; CDR3 DNA: TGTGCCAGCAGCTTATTACGGAACACTGAAGCTTTCTTT; CDR3 protein: CASSLLRNTEAFF
D gene: -; clone size: -; V gene: TRBV15; J gene: TRBJ2-5; CDR3 DNA: TGTGCCACCAGCAGAGATGAGTCGATGGAGACCCAGTACTTC; CDR3 protein: CATSRDESMETQYF
D gene: -; clone size: -; V gene: TRBV5-4; J gene: TRBJ2-1; CDR3 DNA: TGTGCCAGCAGCTTGGATGGATTCGGCGGGTACAATGAGCAGTTCTTC; CDR3 protein: CASSLDGFGGYNEQFF
D gene: -; clone size: -; V gene: TRBV11-2; J gene: TRBJ2-7; CDR3 DNA: TGTGCCAGCGCTAGAGCAGTCCCACTCAGGGGGGAGAGATACGAGCAGTACTTC; CDR3 protein: CASARAVPLRGERYEQYF
D gene: -; clone size: -; V gene: TRBV9; J gene: TRBJ1-3; CDR3 DNA: TGTGCCAGCAGCGTATCCCGACAGGAACCCTCTGGAAACACCATATATTTT; CDR3 protein: CASSVSRQEPSGNTIYF
D gene: TRBD1; clone size: -; V gene: TRBV19; J gene: TRBJ1-1; CDR3 DNA: TGTGCCAGTAGTATAGATAGGGGGCTGAACACTGAAGCTTTCTTT; CDR3 protein: CASSIDRGLNTEAFF
D gene: -; clone size: -; V gene: TRBV7-8; J gene: TRBJ2-7; CDR3 DNA: TGTGCCAGCAGCTTAGTGAGTGCGCTAGACGACGAGCAGTACTTC; CDR3 protein: CASSLVSALDDEQYF
D gene: -; clone size: once; V gene: TRBV6-5; J gene: TRBJ1-4; CDR3 DNA: TGTGCCAGCAGTTACGCAGGGGCAACTAATGAAAAACTGTTTTTT; CDR3 protein: CASSYAGATNEKLFF
D gene: TRBD1; clone size: -; V gene: TRBV5-6; J gene: TRBJ1-2; CDR3 DNA: TGTGCCAGCAGCTACGGACAGGGGGCGGATGGCTACACCTTC; CDR3 protein: CASSYGQGADGYTF
D gene: TRBD2; clone size: -; V gene: TRBV6-5; J gene: TRBJ2-7; CDR3 DNA: TGTGCCAGCAGTTCCCATAGCAGGGAGGGCTACGAGCAGTACTTC; CDR3 protein: CASSSHSREGYEQYF
D gene: TRBD1; clone size: -; V gene: TRBV6-5; J gene: TRBJ2-2; CDR3 DNA: TGTGCCAGCAGTTATGGACAGGGGGCGACCGGGGAGCTGTTTTTT; CDR3 protein: CASSYGQGATGELFF
D gene: -; clone size: -; V gene: TRBV7-7; J gene: TRBJ2-1; CDR3 DNA: TGTGCCAGCAGCCGAGGAGACTCCTACAATGAGCAGTTCTTC; CDR3 protein: CASSRGDSYNEQFF
D gene: -; clone size: -; V gene: TRBV9; J gene: TRBJ1-2; CDR3 DNA: TGTGCCAGCAGCGAGGTAGACAGTGGCATTTATGGCTACACCTTC; CDR3 protein: CASSEVDSGIYGYTF
D gene: -; clone size: -; V gene: TRBV5-4; J gene: TRBJ1-2; CDR3 DNA: TGTGCCAGCAGCTTGCCAGCTAACTATGGCTACACCTTC; CDR3 protein: CASSLPANYGYTF
D gene: TRBD1; clone size: -; V gene: TRBV13; J gene: TRBJ2-3; CDR3 DNA: TGTGCCAGCAGCCCTACAGGGGGTCGGGGCACAGATACGCAGTATTTT; CDR3 protein: CASSPTGGRGTDTQYF
D gene: -; clone size: -; V gene: TRBV2; J gene: TRBJ2-7; CDR3 DNA: TGTGCCAGCAGAACGGGTGTGGGGCCTTACGAGCAGTACTTC; CDR3 protein: CASRTGVGPYEQYF
D gene: -; clone size: -; V gene: TRBV19; J gene: TRBJ2-2; CDR3 DNA: TGTGCCTGTCTAGCTCTTAACACCGGGGAGCTGTTTTTT; CDR3 protein: CACLALNTGELFF
D gene: -; clone size: -; V gene: TRBV5-1; J gene: TRBJ2-7; CDR3 DNA: TGCGCCAGCAGCACTGGAGCGGGCTACGAGCAGTACTTC; CDR3 protein: CASSTGAGYEQYF
D gene: -; clone size: -; V gene: TRBV9; J gene: TRBJ1-2; CDR3 DNA: TGTGCCAGCAGCGAGGGGATCGGCTACACCTTC; CDR3 protein: CASSEGIGYTF
D gene: -; clone size: -; V gene: TRBV7-6; J gene: TRBJ1-1; CDR3 DNA: TGTGCCAGCAGCTCTCTAGGGAACACTGAAGCTTTCTTT; CDR3 protein: CASSSLGNTEAFF
D gene: -; clone size: once; V gene: TRBV18; J gene: TRBJ1-4; CDR3 DNA: TGTGCCAGCTCCCAGAGCTCTGTCGAAAAACTGTTTTTT; CDR3 protein: CASSQSSVEKLFF
D gene: TRBD2; clone size: -; V gene: TRBV11-2; J gene: TRBJ2-3; CDR3 DNA: TGTGCCAGCAGGCCACTACTAGCGGGAGACCCAGATACGCAGTATTTT; CDR3 protein: CASRPLLAGDPDTQYF
D gene: -; clone size: -; V gene: TRBV5-4; J gene: TRBJ2-6; CDR3 DNA: TGTGCCAGCAGCTCACGACAGCACTCTGGGGCCAACGTCCTGACTTTC; CDR3 protein: CASSSRQHSGANVLTF
D gene: TRBD1; clone size: once; V gene: TRBV2; J gene: TRBJ1-2; CDR3 DNA: TGTGCCAGCAGCCCGACAGGGGATGGCTACACCTTC; CDR3 protein: CASSPTGDGYTF
D gene: TRBD2; clone size: few; V gene: TRBV11-2; J gene: TRBJ2-7; CDR3 DNA: TGTGCCAGCAGCTTTAGCGGGAGCTCCTACGAGCAGTACTTC; CDR3 protein: CASSFSGSSYEQYF
D gene: -; clone size: once; V gene: TRBV6-1; J gene: TRBJ1-1; CDR3 DNA: TGTGCCAGCAGTGGCGGTGGGGGGAGGTGGAACACTGAAGCTTTCTTT; CDR3 protein: CASSGGGGRWNTEAFF
D gene: -; clone size: -; V gene: TRBV5-6; J gene: TRBJ1-1; CDR3 DNA: TGTGCCAGCAGCCAGCAGCCGGGATCTCATAATGAAGCTTTCTTT; CDR3 protein: CASSQQPGSHNEAFF
D gene: -; clone size: -; V gene: TRBV12-5; J gene: TRBJ2-7; CDR3 DNA: TGTGCTAGTGGTTTGCGGGACGTGTGGACAAGGGAGCAGTACTTC; CDR3 protein: CASGLRDVWTREQYF
D gene: -; clone size: -; V gene: TRBV19; J gene: TRBJ1-1; CDR3 DNA: TGTGCCAGTAGTATAGGGACGGTGAACACTGAAGCTTTCTTT; CDR3 protein: CASSIGTVNTEAFF
D gene: -; clone size: -; V gene: TRBV6-5; J gene: TRBJ1-6; CDR3 DNA: TGTGCCAGCTCCCAGGAAGGTGCCAGACCCCTCCACTTT; CDR3 protein: CASSQEGARPLHF
D gene: -; clone size: -; V gene: TRBV28; J gene: TRBJ1-1; CDR3 DNA: TGTGCCAGCAGTTTATACGGCCAGAACACTGAAGCTTTCTTT; CDR3 protein: CASSLYGQNTEAFF
D gene: -; clone size: -; V gene: TRBV7-2; J gene: TRBJ1-1; CDR3 DNA: TGTGCCAGCAGCCGAGATGAGACCTTGGGCACTGAAGCTTTCTTT; CDR3 protein: CASSRDETLGTEAFF
D gene: -; clone size: -; V gene: TRBV11-2; J gene: TRBJ2-7; CDR3 DNA: TGTGCCAGCAGCCCCGCGGTGGGTCGCTACGAGCAGTACTTC; CDR3 protein: CASSPAVGRYEQYF
D gene: -; clone size: -; V gene: TRBV5-6; J gene: TRBJ2-7; CDR3 DNA: TGTGCCAGCAGGTCGGGAACCTACGAGCAGTACTTC; CDR3 protein: CASRSGTYEQYF
D gene: -; clone size: -; V gene: TRBV7-6; J gene: TRBJ2-3; CDR3 DNA: TGTGCCAGCAGCTCCCCATCGGGAACGAGCACAGATACGCAGTATTTT; CDR3 protein: CASSSPSGTSTDTQYF
D gene: -; clone size: -; V gene: TRBV7-8; J gene: TRBJ2-2; CDR3 DNA: TGTGCCAGCAGCCCGCTCCAGGGAGGGGGCACCGGGGAGCTGTTTTTT; CDR3 protein: CASSPLQGGGTGELFF
D gene: -; clone size: -; V gene: TRBV25-1; J gene: TRBJ2-7; CDR3 DNA: TGTGCCAGCAGTCGGCAAGGGGCGGGCTACGAGCAGTACTTC; CDR3 protein: CASSRQGAGYEQYF
D gene: -; clone size: -; V gene: TRBV9; J gene: TRBJ1-1; CDR3 DNA: TGTGCCAGCAGCGCCCGAAGTGACGCCTGGAACACTGAAGCTTTCTTT; CDR3 protein: CASSARSDAWNTEAFF
D gene: -; clone size: -; V gene: TRBV11-2; J gene: TRBJ2-5; CDR3 DNA: TGTGCCAGCAGCTTACGGGGGTCAGAGACCCAGTACTTC; CDR3 protein: CASSLRGSETQYF
D gene: -; clone size: -; V gene: TRBV30; J gene: TRBJ2-7; CDR3 DNA: TGTGCCTGGAGTTTAGGCGCCTCCTACGAGCAGTACTTC; CDR3 protein: CAWSLGASYEQYF
D gene: TRBD2; clone size: -; V gene: TRBV7-2; J gene: TRBJ2-3; CDR3 DNA: TGTGCCAGCAGCGCAAGGCTAGCGGGAGTGGCCACAGATACGCAGTATTTT; CDR3 protein: CASSARLAGVATDTQYF
D gene: -; clone size: once; V gene: TRBV6-1; J gene: TRBJ2-3; CDR3 DNA: TGTGCCAGCCGCGTCCCTAGCACAGATACGCAGTATTTT; CDR3 protein: CASRVPSTDTQYF
D gene: -; clone size: -; V gene: TRBV30; J gene: TRBJ1-2; CDR3 DNA: TGTGCCTGGAGTCGGATCCCAGGCCTCCGGAGTGGCTACACCTTC; CDR3 protein: CAWSRIPGLRSGYTF
D gene: -; clone size: -; V gene: TRBV25-1; J gene: TRBJ1-1; CDR3 DNA: TGTGCCAGCAGTGAATATGGACAAACCACTGAAGCTTTCTTT; CDR3 protein: CASSEYGQTTEAFF
D gene: -; clone size: -; V gene: TRBV29-1; J gene: TRBJ1-2; CDR3 DNA: TGCAGCGTTGTTCGGGCAGAAGATAACTATGGCTACACCTTC; CDR3 protein: CSVVRAEDNYGYTF
D gene: -; clone size: -; V gene: TRBV6-6; J gene: TRBJ1-5; CDR3 DNA: TGTGCCAGCAGTTACTCAGCTTCCAATAGCAATCAGCCCCAGCATTTT; CDR3 protein: CASSYSASNSNQPQHF
D gene: -; clone size: -; V gene: TRBV27; J gene: TRBJ2-6; CDR3 DNA: TGTGCCAGCAGTCCCATGGGGGTAAGCCTCTCTGGGGCCAACGTCCTGACTTTC; CDR3 protein: CASSPMGVSLSGANVLTF
D gene: -; clone size: -; V gene: TRBV6-5; J gene: TRBJ1-2; CDR3 DNA: TGTGCCAGCAGACTCGACAGTAACTATGGCTACACCTTC; CDR3 protein: CASRLDSNYGYTF
D gene: -; clone size: -; V gene: TRBV4-1; J gene: TRBJ1-2; CDR3 DNA: TGCGCCAGCAGCCAAGATACTTCCTATGGCTACACCTTC; CDR3 protein: CASSQDTSYGYTF
D gene: -; clone size: -; V gene: TRBV5-1; J gene: TRBJ1-4; CDR3 DNA: TGCGCCAGCAGCTTCCGAGCCTCCAATGAAAAACTGTTTTTT; CDR3 protein: CASSFRASNEKLFF
D gene: -; clone size: -; V gene: TRBV19; J gene: TRBJ1-2; CDR3 DNA: TGTGCCAGTAGTACCCAGGTTAACTATGGCTACACCTTC; CDR3 protein: CASSTQVNYGYTF
D gene: TRBD1; clone size: -; V gene: TRBV5-4; J gene: TRBJ1-2; CDR3 DNA: TGTGCCAGCCAAGGGACAGGTCTTTATGGCTACACCTTC; CDR3 protein: CASQGTGLYGYTF
D gene: -; clone size: -; V gene: TRBV7-2; J gene: TRBJ2-1; CDR3 DNA: TGTGCCAGCAGCTCCCGTGGAGGGGCTAATGAGCAGTTCTTC; CDR3 protein: CASSSRGGANEQFF
D gene: -; clone size: once; V gene: TRBV21-1; J gene: TRBJ1-6; CDR3 DNA: TGTGCCAGCAGGACGACAGGGCGAAATTCACCCCTCCACTTT; CDR3 protein: CASRTTGRNSPLHF